This TCR beta chain was retrieved from a study of T cell repertoires in cytomegalovirus infection. On the study more broadly: Public TCR beta signatures marked donors with CMV infection and the matching HLA.

Germline V CDR1 and CDR2: MDHEN, SYDVKM. The CDR3 is made up of 17 amino acids. V shed 5 bases, J shed 3 bases, and the junction held 14 bases outside the gene matches. TCRdb re-called the reads with MiXCR, one entry per CDR3 protein. Of roughly 630,000 distinct CDR3 sequences detected, roughly 26% appear once; the ten largest clones hold under 8.5%. Comment on this clonotype: Antigen unknown.

Study-wide results and caveats: The ex vivo response showed dominance by HLA-C-restricted CMV-specific TCR beta clonotypes. Summed public TCR beta family frequency identified CMV carriers bearing the relevant HLA.

Sequencing was performed on CD8+ T cells from PBMCs. The gene calls are TRBV28 and TRBJ1-2; 8 nucleotides align to TRBD1. The receptor was derived from a human donor in good health (CMV status not recorded). Some clones in this sample may be carry-over from other donors' samples. The CDR3 DNA is TGTGCCAGCAGTGCCCGGGACAGGTACCGATCGGACTATGGCTACACCTTC. It translates to CASSARDRYRSDYGYTF.